These 32 T cell receptor beta chains came from one sample sequenced in a study of blood T cell repertoires in COVID-19. The repertoire was sequenced with immunoSEQ multiplex PCR; TCRdb's copy has only in-frame clones and lacks some. Among a few hundred thousand clones listed, about 90% were seen once. The sequenced sample consisted of peripheral blood. The receptor source for this set is a woman between 25 and 40 years old with COVID-19, enrolled during active disease.

This chain joins TRBV5-1 and TRBJ2-3, with 7 bases aligning to TRBD2. The CDR3 has 18 amino acids. V lost 0 bases to trimming and J lost 4 bases; unmatched junction nucleotides: 14. Per germline, CDR1 SGHRS and CDR2 YFSETQ. The DNA for the CDR3 is TGCGCCAGCAGCTTGGATGGGGGGGGACCCCGAAGCGCAGATACGCAGTATTTT. Protein product: CASSLDGGGPRSADTQYF. The entire variable domain, with the rest obtained from reference TRBV5-1 and TRBJ2-3, is as follows: KAGVTQTPRYLIKTRGQQVTLSCSPISGHRSVSWYQQTPGQGLQFLFEYFSETQRNKGNFPGRFSGRQFSNSRSEMNVSTLELGDSALYLCASSLDGGGPRSADTQYFGPGTRLTVL.

The chain employs TRBV19 and TRBJ1-5, with D possibly matching TRBD1 (6 bases). V was shortened by 5 bases and J by 4 bases, with 15 bases between the two germline ends. The length of the CDR3 is 15 residues. Germline V gene sequence: CDR1 LNHDA, CDR2 SQIVND (reference sequence). In DNA, the CDR3 is TGTGCCAGTAGTCGTCCGGTCAGGGGAAATCAGCCCCAGCATTTT. The encoded protein is CASSRPVRGNQPQHF.

The chain carries TRBV5-8 and TRBJ1-1, with D possibly being TRBD1 (5 bases). CDR1 and CDR2 from the germline V gene are SGHTS and YDEGEE. CDR3 length: 14 amino acids. V lost 4 bases to trimming and J lost 4 bases, with 14 bases between them. Here the CDR3 reads CASSVYRRSTEAFF. Written as DNA, the CDR3 is TGTGCCAGCAGCGTCTACAGGAGATCCACTGAAGCTTTCTTT.

The J gene is TRBJ1-6, the V gene TRBV25-1, with a tentative D call TRBD1 (5 bases). Trimming pared 10 bases from V and 5 bases from J, leaving 12 bases between. The length of the CDR3 is 13 residues. Germline CDR1 reads MGHDK; CDR2 reads SYGVNS. The CDR3 DNA sequence: TGTGCCACTAGACAGATAGATAATTCACCCCTCCACTTT. Its translation: CATRQIDNSPLHF.

The rearrangement joins TRBV5-6 to TRBJ2-5; the D gene is possibly TRBD1 (6 bases). Germline V gives CDR1 SGHDT, CDR2 YYEEEE. Trimming cost V 0 bases and J 4 bases, with 13 bases left between them. The length of the CDR3 is 15 residues. CDR3: CASSLGQVIRETQYF. DNA of the CDR3: TGTGCCAGCAGCTTGGGACAGGTGATTAGAGAGACCCAGTACTTC.

V and J are TRBV11-3 and TRBJ2-3, with 7 positions matching TRBD1. V gave up 8 bases and J gave up 6 bases; unmatched junction bases: 5. This CDR3 spans 12 amino acids. CDR1 is SGHNT, CDR2 YENEEA, per germline. In nucleotides, the CDR3 is TGTGCCAGCTCAGTCAGGGGGGATACGCAGTATTTT. Translation: CASSVRGDTQYF.

The chain carries TRBV18 and TRBJ1-4; D unclear. V was shortened by 6 bases and J by 3 bases, with 32 bases between the two germline ends. CDR3 size: 21 residues. CDR1 is KGHSH and CDR2 is LQKENI in the germline V gene. CDR3 coding DNA: TGTGCCAGCTCCGTCACACAGAGGCCTGGAGGAGGTCTTGGACCTAATGAAAAACTGTTTTTT. This translates into CASSVTQRPGGGLGPNEKLFF.

Of note for this clone: The same CDR3 can be traced to other DNA sequences in this sample. The chain employs TRBV11-2 and TRBJ2-5; D might be TRBD1 (6 bases). The ends were cut back, 8 bases at V and 4 bases at J, with 8 bases in the middle. This CDR3 is 11 amino acids long. CDR1 SGHAT and CDR2 FQNNGV come from the germline V gene. This CDR3 reads CASSRGETQYF. The CDR3 nucleotides read TGTGCCAGCTCCAGGGGAGAGACCCAGTACTTC.

This chain joins TRBV28 and TRBJ1-2; 9 bases are shared with TRBD1. Germline trimming cut 8 bases from V and 6 bases from J; bases unmatched to any gene: 7. The CDR3 length is 13 residues. Germline V gene sequence: CDR1 MDHEN, CDR2 SYDVKM. CDR3 loop: CASGGDRADGYTF. DNA for the CDR3: TGTGCCAGCGGGGGGGACAGGGCAGATGGCTACACCTTC.

The V call is TRBV28, the J call TRBJ2-6; the D is unclear. From germline, CDR1 is MDHEN and CDR2 SYDVKM. This CDR3 comprises 15 residues. V was cut by 5 bases and J by 2 bases, with 10 bases left in between. The CDR3 DNA reads as TGTGCCAGCAGTCGCCACAATACTGGGGCCAACGTCCTGACTTTC. It specifies CASSRHNTGANVLTF.

The rearrangement uses TRBV2 and TRBJ2-1; 11 bases fit TRBD2. The CDR3 is 15 amino acids. CDR1 and CDR2 from the germline V gene are SNHLY and FYNNEI. The J segment lost 3 bases and the V segment lost 6 bases, leaving 4 bases of the junction unmatched. CDR3 loop: CASRISGGDYNEQFF. CDR3 coding DNA: TGTGCCAGCAGGATTAGCGGGGGGGACTACAATGAGCAGTTCTTC.

The chain links TRBV21-1 to TRBJ2-7; the table assigns TRBD1, which was not confirmed against the DNA. TRBV21-1 is described as a pseudogene. CDR3 length: 15 residues. CDR3 nucleotide sequence: TGTGCCAGCAGCAAAGGGGCGGACAGGGTCGGCGAGCAGTACGTC. Translated, it gives CASSKGADRVGEQYV.

The chain joins TRBV9 to TRBJ2-1, with TRBD2 identical over 9 bases. The J segment lost 2 bases and the V segment lost 3 bases, leaving 15 bases of the junction unmatched. The CDR3 is 19 residues long. CDR1 is SGDLS, CDR2 YYNGEE, per germline. CDR3 coding DNA: TGTGCCAGCAGCGCCCCCCTGGGGGCTAGCGGGGATCCCTACAATGAGCAGTTCTTC. Encoded protein: CASSAPLGASGDPYNEQFF.

This rearrangement joins TRBV27 to TRBJ2-1; tentatively, D is TRBD2 (6 bases). Deletions cut 8 bases from V and 0 bases from J, with 29 bases between. Looked up from germline, CDR1 is MNHEY and CDR2 is SMNVEV (reference sequence). The CDR3 length is 20 residues. The CDR3 protein is CASSRTFPSGTDLSYNEQFF. Written as DNA, the CDR3 is TGTGCCAGCTCCAGGACGTTTCCCTCCGGGACTGACCTCTCCTACAATGAGCAGTTCTTC.

The chain has TRBV5-1 and TRBJ1-1, with D unclear. In germline, CDR1 is SGHRS, CDR2 YFSETQ. The germline V and J ends were trimmed by 4 bases and 7 bases, with 11 bases remaining between them. This CDR3 is built from 12 residues. The CDR3 loop reads CASSLGSSEAFF. CDR3 DNA sequence: TGCGCCAGCAGCCTGGGCTCCAGTGAAGCTTTCTTT.

V and J are TRBV10-1 and TRBJ1-1; 9 positions agree with TRBD1. The V gene end was trimmed by 3 bases and the J gene end by 7 bases; junction bases not matched to a gene: 3. The CDR3 totals 13 residues. CDR1 and CDR2 from the germline V gene are WNHNN and SYGVQD (reference sequence). The CDR3 here is CASSDPDRGEAFF. CDR3 bases: TGCGCCAGCAGTGACCCGGACAGGGGTGAAGCTTTCTTT.

The rearrangement links TRBV6-5 to TRBJ2-7, with TRBD1 as a possible D gene (6 bases). CDR1 and CDR2 from the germline V gene are MNHEY and SVGAGI. V lost 0 bases and J lost 1, with 10 bases in between. This CDR3 has 15 amino acids. The CDR3 DNA follows: TGTGCCAGCAGTTACTCGCCACAGGGTTCCTACGAGCAGTACTTC. It translates to CASSYSPQGSYEQYF.

The chain couples TRBV11-2 to TRBJ2-7; D is possibly TRBD2 (6 bases). The CDR3 is made up of 15 amino acids. With 7 bases removed from V and 1 base from J, the gap between germline ends came to 17 bases. Germline CDR1 is SGHAT and CDR2 is FQNNGV. CDR3 region: CASTETGGTSYEQYF. CDR3 nucleotides: TGTGCCAGCACCGAGACTGGGGGGACGTCCTACGAGCAGTACTTC.

The genes are TRBV12-3 or TRBV12-4 and TRBJ2-5; D unclear. The CDR3 spans 13 residues. V gave up 7 bases and J gave up 2 bases, with 11 bases separating them. The CDR3 loop is CASKRRRQETQYF. DNA for the CDR3: TGTGCCAGCAAACGCCGGAGACAAGAGACCCAGTACTTC.

The rearrangement uses TRBV28 and TRBJ1-5, with D possibly being TRBD1 (5 bases). Trimming left V 4 bases short and J 11 bases short, with 9 bases between. This CDR3 has 11 residues. Germline lookup yields CDR1 MDHEN and CDR2 SYDVKM. CDR3 in amino acids: CASSSGRSQHF. The CDR3 bases are TGTGCCAGCAGTTCAGGGAGGTCCCAGCATTTT. The entire variable domain, with the rest obtained from reference TRBV28 and TRBJ1-5, is as follows: DVKVTQSSRYLVKRTGEKVFLECVQDMDHENMFWYRQDPGLGLRLIYFSYDVKMKEKGDIPEGYSVSREKKERFSLILESASTNQTSMYLCASSSGRSQHFGDGTRLSIL.

This clone was observed once. Here the CDR3 reads CASSRLRGTYEQYV. The CDR3 DNA sequence: TGTGCCAGCAGTCGCCTTAGAGGCACCTACGAGCAGTACGTC. This chain uses TRBV27 with TRBJ2-7, with D unresolved. Germline assignment: CDR1 MNHEY and CDR2 SMNVEV (reference sequence). Trimming pared 5 bases from V and 2 bases from J, leaving 13 bases between. The CDR3 extends over 14 amino acids.

This rearrangement joins TRBV9 to TRBJ2-5, with 11 bases fitting TRBD2. The CDR3 runs to 15 residues. V shed 2 bases and J 1 base; nucleotides not matched to a gene: 1. Germline V gives CDR1 SGDLS, CDR2 YYNGEE. The CDR3 sequence: CASSVTSGAQETQYF. The CDR3, as DNA: TGTGCCAGCAGCGTGACTAGCGGGGCCCAAGAGACCCAGTACTTC.

The chain recombines TRBV6-4 with TRBJ1-2; weak D call: TRBD1 (5 bases). The CDR3 consists of 16 residues. Germline V CDR1 and CDR2: MRHNA, SNTAGT. V was trimmed by 8 bases and J by 2 bases, leaving 21 bases between them. The CDR3 reads CASQPGSLGPNYGYTF. DNA for the CDR3: TGTGCCAGCCAACCGGGCAGCCTGGGGCCGAACTATGGCTACACCTTC.

This chain uses TRBV6-5 with TRBJ2-1; 9 nucleotides align to TRBD2. This CDR3 is 16 amino acids long. The germline V gene encodes CDR1 MNHEY and CDR2 SVGAGI. Germline trimming cut 2 bases from V and 2 bases from J; bases unmatched to any gene: 4. The CDR3 bases are TGTGCCAGCAGTTACCGACTAGCGGTAGCCTACAATGAGCAGTTCTTC. Its protein is CASSYRLAVAYNEQFF.

The V gene is TRBV10-1, the J gene TRBJ2-1, with 11 positions matching TRBD2. Germline trimming cut 3 bases from V and 2 bases from J; bases unmatched to any gene: 3. Germline CDR1 reads WNHNN; CDR2 reads SYGVQD (reference sequence). This CDR3 has 16 residues. The CDR3 region is CASSDTSGGTYNEQFF. The CDR3 nucleotides are TGCGCCAGCAGTGATACTAGCGGGGGAACCTACAATGAGCAGTTCTTC.

The chain links TRBV11-3 to TRBJ2-5; D might be TRBD1 (6 bases). Germline V gene lookup returns CDR1 SGHNT and CDR2 YENEEA. V was shortened by 5 bases and J by 5 bases, with 21 bases between the two germline ends. The CDR3 has 16 residues. The CDR3 region is CASSTYRAKKVETQYF. DNA for the CDR3: TGTGCCAGCAGCACCTACAGGGCTAAAAAGGTGGAGACCCAGTACTTC.

The gene calls are TRBV11-2 and TRBJ2-1; D is possibly TRBD2 (7 bases). The CDR3 contains 16 residues. CDR1 is SGHAT, CDR2 FQNNGV, per germline. The V end lost 1 base, the J end lost 6 bases, and 16 bases lay between the germline ends. CDR3 residues: CASSLGGGGYRNEQFF. The CDR3, as DNA: TGTGCCAGCAGCTTAGGAGGCGGGGGCTACCGCAATGAGCAGTTCTTC.

The chain combines TRBV2 with TRBJ2-7; 15 positions match TRBD2. V shed 0 bases and J 3 bases; nucleotides not matched to a gene: 15. The germline gives CDR1 SNHLY, CDR2 FYNNEI. The CDR3 totals 21 residues. The CDR3 sequence is CASSEAPPLPGLAGGGYEQYF. As DNA, the CDR3 is TGTGCCAGCAGTGAAGCTCCCCCTCTACCGGGACTAGCGGGGGGCGGCTACGAGCAGTACTTC.

This clone was found once. The sample holds other DNA sequences that translate to the same CDR3. V is TRBV18 and J is TRBJ1-4; tentative D call: TRBD1 (6 bases). The CDR3 runs 15 residues. CDR1 is KGHSH and CDR2 is LQKENI in the germline V gene. Trimming took off 4 bases at V and 0 bases at J, with 9 bases between the two ends. The CDR3 region is CASSQNRATNEKLFF. As DNA, the CDR3 is TGTGCCAGCTCACAAAACAGGGCAACTAATGAAAAACTGTTTTTT.

The chain combines TRBV9 with TRBJ1-1, with 10 bases matching TRBD1. After removal of 2 bases from V and 11 bases from J, the junction contained 12 bases not matched to a gene. The germline V gene encodes CDR1 SGDLS and CDR2 YYNGEE. The CDR3 sequence is 15 residues long. CDR3 bases: TGTGCCAGCAGCGTGACAGGGGGCGCATGGACGGGGGCTTTCTTT. This gives the protein CASSVTGGAWTGAFF.

V gene TRBV19 combines with J gene TRBJ2-1, with 7 bases identical to TRBD2. V lost 5 bases to trimming and J lost 6 bases; unmatched junction nucleotides: 10. The CDR3 is made up of 15 amino acids. The germline V gene encodes CDR1 LNHDA and CDR2 SQIVND (reference sequence). The CDR3 here is CASSWSRELANEQFF. The CDR3 DNA follows: TGTGCCAGTAGTTGGTCGCGGGAGCTTGCCAATGAGCAGTTCTTC.

The V gene is TRBV2, the J gene TRBJ1-5; D call uncertain. Germline loops: CDR1 SNHLY, CDR2 FYNNEI. CDR3 length: 13 amino acids. V dropped 11 bases and J dropped 1 base, with 12 bases sitting between them. The CDR3 sequence is CAGSDTSNQPQHF. DNA for the CDR3: TGTGCCGGCTCCGACACGAGCAATCAGCCCCAGCATTTT. The full variable domain, rest sourced from reference TRBV2 and TRBJ1-5, is EPEVTQTPSHQVTQMGQEVILRCVPISNHLYFYWYRQILGQKVEFLVSFYNNEISEKSEIFDDQFSVERPDGSNFTLKIRSTKLEDSAMYFCAGSDTSNQPQHFGDGTRLSIL.